Each of the 14 T cell receptor beta chains below was sequenced from the same sample in a study of CXCR3-negative and CXCR3-positive naive CD8 T cells. Preparation of TRB cDNA libraries relied on 5' RACE carrying UMI labels. No DNA is given; TCRdb re-called the 5' RACE reads and lists each CDR3 protein once. With some 130,000 distinct CDR3 sequences in the sample, the ten largest clones hold approximately 0.3%. Sequences were obtained from naive CXCR3- CD8+ T cells from blood. Subset defined: CD45RO-CCR7+CD27+CD95- naive CD8+ T cells lacking CXCR3 (TNR3-). Receptors originate from a human donor in good health. Some clones in this sample may be carry-over from other donors' samples.

The J gene is TRBJ2-3, the V gene TRBV10-3; TCRdb outputs TRBD1, but without DNA this stays unchecked. Per germline, CDR1 ENHRY and CDR2 SYGVKD. The CDR3 runs to 15 residues. CDR3 amino acids: CAIRGRQVSTDTQYF.

The chain links TRBV5-1 to TRBJ2-7. Germline V lookup: CDR1 SGHRS, CDR2 YFSETQ. The length of the CDR3 is 12 residues. The CDR3 here is CASSLDGYEQYF.

The V gene is TRBV28, the J gene TRBJ2-7; TCRdb's assignment of TRBD2 cannot be checked, as there is no DNA. The CDR3 covers 16 residues. Looked up from germline, CDR1 is MDHEN and CDR2 is SYDVKM. CDR3 region: CASSSLLQRVTYEQYF.

CDR3 sequence reads: CASSAPGQMNTEAFF. This chain uses TRBV9 with TRBJ1-1; TCRdb picks TRBD1, but there is no DNA to check that call. Germline-derived CDR1 and CDR2 are SGDLS and YYNGEE. The CDR3 spans 15 residues.

This chain uses TRBV5-1 with TRBJ2-3; TCRdb names TRBD1, which stays unverified in the absence of DNA. Germline CDR1 SGHRS, CDR2 YFSETQ. CDR3 size: 17 residues. CDR3 sequence: CASSLAVGQGRADTQYF.

This CDR3 reads CASSFPTGGIYEQYF. The rearrangement joins TRBV5-4 to TRBJ2-7; TCRdb picks TRBD1, but there is no DNA to check that call. CDR1 is SGHNT and CDR2 is YYREEE in the germline V gene (reference sequence). CDR3 length: 15 amino acids.

The V gene is TRBV27, the J gene TRBJ1-1; TCRdb outputs TRBD1, but without DNA this stays unchecked. Germline CDR1 and CDR2: MNHEY and SMNVEV (reference sequence). The CDR3 has 14 residues. The CDR3 region is CASSPILQGTEAFF.

The chain links TRBV7-8 to TRBJ2-3; TCRdb outputs TRBD2, but without DNA this stays unchecked. The CDR3 totals 19 residues. The V gene's germline CDR1 is SGHVS and CDR2 FQNEAQ. The CDR3 here is CASSYTQTPLAGGTDTQYF.

J is TRBJ2-7 and V is TRBV5-1; the D call from TCRdb, TRBD1, cannot be confirmed without DNA. The length of the CDR3 is 17 residues. Per germline, CDR1 SGHRS and CDR2 YFSETQ. This CDR3 is CASSLEGDITPTYEQYF. Using reference TRBV5-1 and TRBJ2-7 for the parts outside the CDR3, the full variable domain is KAGVTQTPRYLIKTRGQQVTLSCSPISGHRSVSWYQQTPGQGLQFLFEYFSETQRNKGNFPGRFSGRQFSNSRSEMNVSTLELGDSALYLCASSLEGDITPTYEQYFGPGTRLTVT.

The V and J genes are TRBV4-1 and TRBJ2-7. The CDR3 is made up of 13 amino acids. CDR1 is MGHRA, CDR2 YSYEKL, per germline. CDR3 residues: CASSQVNSYEQYF.

CDR3 sequence: CASSLPPGAGDGDTQYF. The chain has TRBV3-1 and TRBJ2-3; with no DNA, the TCRdb D assignment of TRBD2 cannot be verified. Germline CDR1 LGHDT, CDR2 YNNKEL (reference sequence). The CDR3 extends over 17 amino acids.

This rearrangement joins TRBV19 to TRBJ1-5. There are 15 residues in the CDR3. Germline-derived CDR1 and CDR2 are LNHDA and SQIVND (reference sequence). The CDR3 is CASSMVGQPNQPQHF.

The rearrangement joins TRBV29-1 to TRBJ2-7; TCRdb indicates TRBD1, and absent DNA this call remains unverified. Germline V lookup: CDR1 SQVTM, CDR2 ANQGSEA. This CDR3 is built from 11 residues. The CDR3 sequence is CSVTRGYEQYF.

This CDR3 is CSVKTSGSFQETQYF. The chain links TRBV29-1 to TRBJ2-5; TCRdb returns TRBD2, unconfirmable since there is no DNA. From germline, CDR1 is SQVTM and CDR2 ANQGSEA. The CDR3 runs to 15 residues.